Here is one TCR beta chain with its context. Patients sequenced had flow cytometry evidence of CD8+CD57+ cell expansion. This entry comes from a study of CD8+CD57+ T cells in acquired aplastic anemia. Genomic DNA acted as the template from which TCR beta VDJ combination and CDR3 sequence profiling were carried out. TCRdb reprocessed the reads via MiXCR and lists one record per CDR3 protein. This table has 150,000 or so distinct CDR3 sequences, approximately 52% appearing once. The sequence was obtained from a human donor with aplastic anemia. Material for sequencing was sorted CD4+, CD8+, or CD8+CD57+ T cells (not recorded which) from PBMCs.

CDR3 region: CASSGTSEQYF. CDR3 DNA: TGTGCCAGCAGTGGGACTTCCGAGCAGTACTTC. This chain connects TRBV2 to TRBJ2-7; maybe TRBD2 (5 bases). This CDR3 spans 11 amino acids. The germline V gene encodes CDR1 SNHLY and CDR2 FYNNEI. V lost 4 bases and J lost 6, with 7 bases in between.